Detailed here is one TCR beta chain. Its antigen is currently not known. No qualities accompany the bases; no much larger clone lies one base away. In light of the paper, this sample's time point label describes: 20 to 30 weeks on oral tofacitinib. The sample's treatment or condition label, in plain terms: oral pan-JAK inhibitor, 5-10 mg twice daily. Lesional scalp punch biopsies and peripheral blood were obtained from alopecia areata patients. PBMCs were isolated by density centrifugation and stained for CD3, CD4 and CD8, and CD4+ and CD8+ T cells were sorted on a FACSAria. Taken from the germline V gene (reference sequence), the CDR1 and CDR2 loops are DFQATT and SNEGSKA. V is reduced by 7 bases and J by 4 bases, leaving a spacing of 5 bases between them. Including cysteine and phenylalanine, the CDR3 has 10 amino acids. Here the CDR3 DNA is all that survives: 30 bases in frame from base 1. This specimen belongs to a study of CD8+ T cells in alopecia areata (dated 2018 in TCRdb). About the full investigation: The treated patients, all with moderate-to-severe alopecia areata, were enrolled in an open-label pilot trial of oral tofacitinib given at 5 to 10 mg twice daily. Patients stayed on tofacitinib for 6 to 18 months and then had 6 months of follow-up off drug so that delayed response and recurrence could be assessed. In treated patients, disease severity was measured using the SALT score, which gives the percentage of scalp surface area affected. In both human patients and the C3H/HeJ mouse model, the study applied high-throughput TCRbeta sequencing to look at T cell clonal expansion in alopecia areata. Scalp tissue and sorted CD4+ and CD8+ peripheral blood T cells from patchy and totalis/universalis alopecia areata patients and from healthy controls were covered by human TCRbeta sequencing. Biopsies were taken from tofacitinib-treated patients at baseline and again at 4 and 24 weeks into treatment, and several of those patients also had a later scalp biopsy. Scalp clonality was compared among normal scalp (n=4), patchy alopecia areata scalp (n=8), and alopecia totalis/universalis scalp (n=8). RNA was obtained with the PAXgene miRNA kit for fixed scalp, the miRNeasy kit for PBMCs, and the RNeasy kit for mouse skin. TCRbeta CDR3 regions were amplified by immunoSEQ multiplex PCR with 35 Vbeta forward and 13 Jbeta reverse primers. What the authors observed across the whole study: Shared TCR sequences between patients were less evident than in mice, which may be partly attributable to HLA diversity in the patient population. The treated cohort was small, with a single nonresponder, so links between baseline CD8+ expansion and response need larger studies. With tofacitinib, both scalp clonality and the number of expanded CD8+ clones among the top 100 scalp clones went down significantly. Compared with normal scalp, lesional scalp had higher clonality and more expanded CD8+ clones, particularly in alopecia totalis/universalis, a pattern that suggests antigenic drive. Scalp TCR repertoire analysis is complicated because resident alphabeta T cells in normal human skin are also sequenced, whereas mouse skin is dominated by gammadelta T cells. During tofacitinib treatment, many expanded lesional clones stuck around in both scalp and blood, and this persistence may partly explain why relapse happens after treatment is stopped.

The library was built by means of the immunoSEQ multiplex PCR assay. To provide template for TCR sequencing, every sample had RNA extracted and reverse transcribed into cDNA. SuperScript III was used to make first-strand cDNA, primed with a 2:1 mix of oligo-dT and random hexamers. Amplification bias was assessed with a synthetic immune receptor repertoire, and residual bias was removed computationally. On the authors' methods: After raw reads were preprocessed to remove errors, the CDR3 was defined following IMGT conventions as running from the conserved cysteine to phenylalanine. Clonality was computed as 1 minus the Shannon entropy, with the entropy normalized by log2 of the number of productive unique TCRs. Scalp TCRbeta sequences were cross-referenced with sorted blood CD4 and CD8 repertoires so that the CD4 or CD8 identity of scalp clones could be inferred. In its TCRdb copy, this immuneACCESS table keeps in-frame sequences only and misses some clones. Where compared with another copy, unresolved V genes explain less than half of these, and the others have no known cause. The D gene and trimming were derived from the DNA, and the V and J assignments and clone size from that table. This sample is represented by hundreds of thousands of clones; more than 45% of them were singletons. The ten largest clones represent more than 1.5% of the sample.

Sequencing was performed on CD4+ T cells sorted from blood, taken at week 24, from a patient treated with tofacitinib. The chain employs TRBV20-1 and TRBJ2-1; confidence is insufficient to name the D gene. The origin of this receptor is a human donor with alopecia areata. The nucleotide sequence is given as TGCAGTGTCGGATACAATGAGCAGTTCTTC. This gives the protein CSVGYNEQFF.